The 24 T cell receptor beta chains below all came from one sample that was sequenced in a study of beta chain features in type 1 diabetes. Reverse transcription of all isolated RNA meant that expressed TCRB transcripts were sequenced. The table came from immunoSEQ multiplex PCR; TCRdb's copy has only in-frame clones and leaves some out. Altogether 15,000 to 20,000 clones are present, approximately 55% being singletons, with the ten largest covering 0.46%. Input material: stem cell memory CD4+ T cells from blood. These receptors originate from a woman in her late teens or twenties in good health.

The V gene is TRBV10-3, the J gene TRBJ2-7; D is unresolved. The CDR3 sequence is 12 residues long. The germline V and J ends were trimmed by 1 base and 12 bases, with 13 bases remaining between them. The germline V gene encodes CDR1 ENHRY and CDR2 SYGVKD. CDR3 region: CAISEYERDAYF. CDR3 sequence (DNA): TGTGCCATCAGTGAGTACGAACGCGATGCGTACTTC.

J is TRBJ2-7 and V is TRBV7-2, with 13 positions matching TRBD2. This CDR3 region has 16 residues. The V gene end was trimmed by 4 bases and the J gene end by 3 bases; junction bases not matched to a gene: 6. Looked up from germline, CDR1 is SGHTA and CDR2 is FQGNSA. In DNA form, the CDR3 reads TGTGCCAGCAGCTCAGGACTAGCGGGAGCGTACTACGAGCAGTACTTC. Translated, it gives CASSSGLAGAYYEQYF.

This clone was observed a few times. The CDR3 spells CASSYVPTGRGTEAFF. CDR3 nucleotide sequence: TGTGCCAGCAGTTACGTCCCCACCGGTCGGGGGACTGAAGCTTTCTTT. The rearrangement links TRBV6-5 to TRBJ1-1; a possible D gene is TRBD1 (5 bases). Germline CDR1 MNHEY, CDR2 SVGAGI. This CDR3 contains 16 residues. V was clipped by 2 bases and J by 5 bases, with 18 bases between them.

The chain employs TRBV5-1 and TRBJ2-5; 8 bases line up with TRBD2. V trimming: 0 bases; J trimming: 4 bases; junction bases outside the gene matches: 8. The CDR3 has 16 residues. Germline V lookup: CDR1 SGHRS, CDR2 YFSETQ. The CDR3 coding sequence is TGCGCCAGCAGCTTGGCCCAACTAGCGGTACGAGAGACCCAGTACTTC. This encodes CASSLAQLAVRETQYF.

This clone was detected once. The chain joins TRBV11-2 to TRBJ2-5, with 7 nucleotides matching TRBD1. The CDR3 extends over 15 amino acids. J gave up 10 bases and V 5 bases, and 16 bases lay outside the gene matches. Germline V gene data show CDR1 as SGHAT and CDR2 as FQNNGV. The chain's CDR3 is CASSPSGTDQGGQYF. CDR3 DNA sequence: TGTGCCAGCAGCCCTAGTGGGACAGACCAAGGAGGCCAGTACTTC.

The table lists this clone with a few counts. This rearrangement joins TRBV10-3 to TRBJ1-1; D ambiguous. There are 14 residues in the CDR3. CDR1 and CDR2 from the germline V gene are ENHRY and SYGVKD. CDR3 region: CASGMAGMNTEAFF. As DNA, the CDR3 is TGTGCAAGTGGAATGGCCGGGATGAACACTGAAGCTTTCTTT.

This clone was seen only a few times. The chain's CDR3 is CAISETSVSQGSTDTQYF. The DNA for the CDR3 is TGTGCCATCAGCGAAACTAGCGTATCCCAGGGGAGCACAGATACGCAGTATTTT. The chain couples TRBV10-3 to TRBJ2-3; TRBD2 might be the D (7 bases). Germline V lookup: CDR1 ENHRY, CDR2 SYGVKD. The CDR3 loop spans 18 amino acids. V was cut by 6 bases and J by 0 bases, with 22 bases left in between.

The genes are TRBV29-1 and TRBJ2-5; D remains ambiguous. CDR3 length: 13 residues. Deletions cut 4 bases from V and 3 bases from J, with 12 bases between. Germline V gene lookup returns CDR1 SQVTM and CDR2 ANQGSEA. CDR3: CSVGVDIEETQYF. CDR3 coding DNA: TGCAGCGTTGGGGTTGACATTGAAGAGACCCAGTACTTC.

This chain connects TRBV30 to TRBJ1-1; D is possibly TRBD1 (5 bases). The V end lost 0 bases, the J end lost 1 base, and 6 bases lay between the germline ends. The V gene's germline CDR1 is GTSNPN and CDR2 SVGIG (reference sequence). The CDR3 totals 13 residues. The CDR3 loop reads CAWSVGQNTEAFF. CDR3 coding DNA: TGTGCCTGGAGTGTAGGACAGAACACTGAAGCTTTCTTT. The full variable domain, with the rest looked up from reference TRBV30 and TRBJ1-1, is SQTIHQWPATLVQPVGSPLSLECTVEGTSNPNLYWYRQAAGRGLQLLFYSVGIGQISSEVPQNLSASRPQDRQFILSSKKLLLSDSGFYLCAWSVGQNTEAFFGQGTRLTVV.

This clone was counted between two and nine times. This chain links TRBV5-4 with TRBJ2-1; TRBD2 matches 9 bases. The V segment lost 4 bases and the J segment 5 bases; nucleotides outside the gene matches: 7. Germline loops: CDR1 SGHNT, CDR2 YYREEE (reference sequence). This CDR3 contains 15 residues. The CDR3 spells CASSLGTSRDNEQFF. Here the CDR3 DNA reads TGTGCCAGCAGCCTAGGGACTAGCCGAGACAATGAGCAGTTCTTC.

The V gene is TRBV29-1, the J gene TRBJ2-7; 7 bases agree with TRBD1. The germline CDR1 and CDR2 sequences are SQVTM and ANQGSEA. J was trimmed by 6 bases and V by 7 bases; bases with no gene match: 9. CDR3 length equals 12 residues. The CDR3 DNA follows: TGCAGCGCGACAGGGACGGCTCCCGAGCAGTACTTC. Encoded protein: CSATGTAPEQYF.

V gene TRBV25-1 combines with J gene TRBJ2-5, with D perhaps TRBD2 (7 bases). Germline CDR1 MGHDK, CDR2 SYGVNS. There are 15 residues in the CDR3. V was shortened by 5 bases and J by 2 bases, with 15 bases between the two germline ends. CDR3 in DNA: TGTGCCAGCAGTCCTGGGGGGGCTCTGCAAGAGACCCAGTACTTC. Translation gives CASSPGGALQETQYF.

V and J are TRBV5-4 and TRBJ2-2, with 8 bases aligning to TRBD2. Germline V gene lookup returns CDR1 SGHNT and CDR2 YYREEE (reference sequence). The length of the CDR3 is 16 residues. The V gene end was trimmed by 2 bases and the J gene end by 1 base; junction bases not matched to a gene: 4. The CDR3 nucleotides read TGTGCCAGCAGCTTCGGGGGGGCTAGGAACACCGGGGAGCTGTTTTTT. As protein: CASSFGGARNTGELFF.

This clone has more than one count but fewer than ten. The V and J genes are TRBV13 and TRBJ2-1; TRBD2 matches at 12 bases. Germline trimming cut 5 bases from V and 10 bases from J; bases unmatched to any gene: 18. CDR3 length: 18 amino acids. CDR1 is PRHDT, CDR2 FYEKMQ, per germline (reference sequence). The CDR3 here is CASSPPPTRLAGVREQFF. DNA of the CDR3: TGTGCCAGCAGCCCCCCCCCGACCCGACTAGCGGGAGTTCGGGAGCAGTTCTTC. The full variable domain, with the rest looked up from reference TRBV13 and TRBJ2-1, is AAGVIQSPRHLIKEKRETATLKCYPIPRHDTVYWYQQGPGQDPQFLISFYEKMQSDKGSIPDRFSAQQFSDYHSELNMSSLELGDSALYFCASSPPPTRLAGVREQFFGPGTRLTVL.

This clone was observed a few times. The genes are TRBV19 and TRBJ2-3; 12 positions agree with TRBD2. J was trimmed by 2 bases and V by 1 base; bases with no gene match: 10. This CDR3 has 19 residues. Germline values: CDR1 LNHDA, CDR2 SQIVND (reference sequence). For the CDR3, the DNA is TGTGCCAGTAGTATAGGTGCGACTAGCGGGAGATGGGTCACAGATACGCAGTATTTT. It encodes CASSIGATSGRWVTDTQYF.

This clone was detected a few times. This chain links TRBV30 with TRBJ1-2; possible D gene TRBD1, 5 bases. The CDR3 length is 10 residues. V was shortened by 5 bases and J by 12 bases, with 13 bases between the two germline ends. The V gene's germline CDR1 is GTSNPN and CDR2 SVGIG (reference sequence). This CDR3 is CAWGEGVNTF. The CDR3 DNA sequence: TGTGCCTGGGGCGAAGGGGTGAACACCTTC.

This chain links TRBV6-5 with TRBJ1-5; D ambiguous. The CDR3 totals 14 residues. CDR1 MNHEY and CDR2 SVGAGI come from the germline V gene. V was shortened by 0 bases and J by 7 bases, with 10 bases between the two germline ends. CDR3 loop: CASSYSNDRQPQHF. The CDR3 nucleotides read TGTGCCAGCAGTTACTCGAATGATCGGCAGCCCCAGCATTTT.

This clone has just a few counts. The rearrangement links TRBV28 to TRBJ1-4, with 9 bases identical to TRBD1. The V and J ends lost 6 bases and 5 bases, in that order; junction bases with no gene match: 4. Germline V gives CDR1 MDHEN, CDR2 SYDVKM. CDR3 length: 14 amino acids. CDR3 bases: TGTGCCAGCAGGGGACAGGGACAAAATGAAAAACTGTTTTTT. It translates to CASRGQGQNEKLFF.

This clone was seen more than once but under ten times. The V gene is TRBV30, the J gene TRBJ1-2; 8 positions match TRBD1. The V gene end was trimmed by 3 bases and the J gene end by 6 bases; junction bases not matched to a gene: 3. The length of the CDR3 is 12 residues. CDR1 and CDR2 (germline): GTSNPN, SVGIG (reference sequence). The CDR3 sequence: CAWSRTGNGYTF. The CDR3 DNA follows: TGTGCCTGGAGCCGGACAGGGAATGGCTACACCTTC.

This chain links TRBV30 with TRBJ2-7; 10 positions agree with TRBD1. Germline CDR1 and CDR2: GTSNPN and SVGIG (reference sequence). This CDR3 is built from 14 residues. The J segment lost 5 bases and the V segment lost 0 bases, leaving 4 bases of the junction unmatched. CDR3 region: CAWSVRTGGNEQYF. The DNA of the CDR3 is TGTGCCTGGAGTGTCCGGACAGGGGGAAACGAGCAGTACTTC. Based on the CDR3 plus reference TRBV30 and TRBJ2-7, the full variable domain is SQTIHQWPATLVQPVGSPLSLECTVEGTSNPNLYWYRQAAGRGLQLLFYSVGIGQISSEVPQNLSASRPQDRQFILSSKKLLLSDSGFYLCAWSVRTGGNEQYFGPGTRLTVT.

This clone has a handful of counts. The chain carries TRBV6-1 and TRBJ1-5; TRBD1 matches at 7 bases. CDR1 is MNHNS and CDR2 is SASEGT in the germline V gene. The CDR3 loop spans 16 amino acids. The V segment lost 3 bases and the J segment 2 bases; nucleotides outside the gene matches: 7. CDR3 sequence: CASSDQGQLGNQPQHF. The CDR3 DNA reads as TGTGCCAGCAGTGACCAGGGACAGTTGGGCAATCAGCCCCAGCATTTT.

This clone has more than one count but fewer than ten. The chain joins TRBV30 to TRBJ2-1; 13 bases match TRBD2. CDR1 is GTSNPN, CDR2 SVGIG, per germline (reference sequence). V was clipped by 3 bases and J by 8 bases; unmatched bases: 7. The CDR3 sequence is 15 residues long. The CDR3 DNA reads TGTGCCTGGAGGAAACTCGGGACTAGCGGGGATGAGCAGTTCTTC. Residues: CAWRKLGTSGDEQFF. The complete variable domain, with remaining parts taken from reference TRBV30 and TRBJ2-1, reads SQTIHQWPATLVQPVGSPLSLECTVEGTSNPNLYWYRQAAGRGLQLLFYSVGIGQISSEVPQNLSASRPQDRQFILSSKKLLLSDSGFYLCAWRKLGTSGDEQFFGPGTRLTVL.

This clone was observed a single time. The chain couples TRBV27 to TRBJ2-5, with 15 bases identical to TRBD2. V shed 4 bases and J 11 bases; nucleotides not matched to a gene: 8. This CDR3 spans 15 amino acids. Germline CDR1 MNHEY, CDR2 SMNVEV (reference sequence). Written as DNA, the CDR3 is TGTGCCAGCAGTTCGGGACTAGCGGGAGGTAGGGAGCAGTACTTC. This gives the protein CASSSGLAGGREQYF.

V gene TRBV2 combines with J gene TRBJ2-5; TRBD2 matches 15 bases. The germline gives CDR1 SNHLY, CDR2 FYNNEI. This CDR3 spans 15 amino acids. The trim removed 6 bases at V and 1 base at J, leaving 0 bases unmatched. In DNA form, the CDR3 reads TGTGCCAGCAGGGGACTAGCGGGGGGCCAAGAGACCCAGTACTTC. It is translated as CASRGLAGGQETQYF.